This TCR beta chain was found in a study of blood T cell repertoires in COVID-19. Study-level background: Donors in the United States, Italy and Spain gave samples during acute or convalescent COVID-19. Nucleic acid was either cDNA or gDNA, and it came from T cells, B-cell-depleted T cells, or PBMCs.

In the original workflow: It was from reference gene primer amplification that nucleated cell counts were estimated. Profiling relied on immunoSEQ multiplex PCR, and the TCRdb table lists in-frame clones only, not all of them. V and J calls and clone size are copied from that table; D and trimming were computed from the DNA. In the table there are about 160,000 clones, about 90% of which are singletons. The CDR3 extends over 13 amino acids. Germline loops: CDR1 SGHKS, CDR2 YYEKEE (reference sequence). J gave up 9 bases and V 4 bases, and 4 bases lay outside the gene matches. Patients of the Seattle cohort, enrolled during active infection, were followed longitudinally.

The origin of this receptor is a man under 40 with COVID-19, enrolled during active disease. The chain uses TRBV5-5 and TRBJ2-5, with 12 positions matching TRBD2. The specimen sequenced was peripheral blood. The DNA of the CDR3 is TGTGCCAGCAGCCTGACTAGCGGGGGTTCCCAGTACTTC. This gives the protein CASSLTSGGSQYF.